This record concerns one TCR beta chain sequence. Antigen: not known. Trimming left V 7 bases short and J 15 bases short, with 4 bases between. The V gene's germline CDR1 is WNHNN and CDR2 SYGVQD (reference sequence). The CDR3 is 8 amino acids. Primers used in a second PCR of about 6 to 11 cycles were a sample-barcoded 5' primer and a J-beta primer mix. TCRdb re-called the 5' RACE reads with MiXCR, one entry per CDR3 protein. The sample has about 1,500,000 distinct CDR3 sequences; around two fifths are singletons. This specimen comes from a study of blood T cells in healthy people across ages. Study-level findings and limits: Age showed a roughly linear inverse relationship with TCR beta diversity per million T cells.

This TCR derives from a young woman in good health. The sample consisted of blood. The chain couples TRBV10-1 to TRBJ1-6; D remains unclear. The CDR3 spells CASKSLHF. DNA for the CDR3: TGCGCCAGCAAGAGCCTCCACTTT.